A selection of T cell receptor beta chains follows, all from one sample in a study of shared clonotypes between healthy human individuals. Here immunoSEQ multiplex PCR was the method, and the copy in TCRdb shows in-frame clones only, minus some. The profile covers around 750,000 clones, with roughly 70% appearing a single time and around 1.6% taken by the ten largest. Sequenced input: memory CD4+ T cells sorted from blood. The receptor set was obtained from a woman in her 30s in good health. Each CDR3 is given with its conserved first and last residue. The D gene is left open where the match is weak. The size field is filled for only some rows; it gives once, few, many or a size class.

v_call: TRBV25-1; d_call: .; j_call: TRBJ1-4; clone_size: .; cdr3_aa: CASRDITAPIEKLFF; cdr3_nt: TGTGCCAGCAGGGACATTACAGCTCCCATCGAAAAACTGTTTTTT
v_call: TRBV29-1; d_call: TRBD2; j_call: TRBJ2-7; clone_size: .; cdr3_aa: CSVVRAGGTHEQYF; cdr3_nt: TGCAGCGTTGTCAGAGCGGGAGGTACCCACGAGCAGTACTTC
v_call: TRBV30; d_call: .; j_call: TRBJ1-1; clone_size: .; cdr3_aa: CAWRQTDTEAFF; cdr3_nt: TGTGCCTGGAGACAGACTGACACTGAAGCTTTCTTT
v_call: TRBV2; d_call: .; j_call: TRBJ1-4; clone_size: .; cdr3_aa: CASTDGQGRGEKLFF; cdr3_nt: TGTGCCAGCACCGATGGTCAGGGGAGGGGTGAAAAACTGTTTTTT
v_call: TRBV11-3; d_call: TRBD1; j_call: TRBJ2-1; clone_size: .; cdr3_aa: CASSLRGQGKQFF; cdr3_nt: TGTGCCAGCAGCCTAAGGGGACAGGGCAAGCAGTTCTTC
v_call: TRBV9; d_call: TRBD2; j_call: TRBJ2-1; clone_size: .; cdr3_aa: CASSVSGAGEEQFF; cdr3_nt: TGTGCCAGCAGCGTAAGTGGAGCGGGAGAAGAGCAGTTCTTC
v_call: TRBV27; d_call: TRBD1; j_call: TRBJ1-5; clone_size: .; cdr3_aa: CATRRTGLLRPQHF; cdr3_nt: TGTGCCACCCGCAGGACAGGCCTCCTAAGGCCCCAGCATTTT
v_call: TRBV27; d_call: TRBD2; j_call: TRBJ2-2; clone_size: .; cdr3_aa: CASSGLAGYGSGELFF; cdr3_nt: TGTGCCAGCTCCGGACTAGCGGGATACGGATCCGGGGAGCTGTTTTTT
v_call: TRBV7-6; d_call: .; j_call: TRBJ2-7; clone_size: .; cdr3_aa: CASRPTGRGRDEQYF; cdr3_nt: TGTGCCAGCAGGCCCACGGGGCGGGGGCGCGACGAGCAGTACTTC
v_call: TRBV28; d_call: TRBD1; j_call: TRBJ1-5; clone_size: .; cdr3_aa: CASREGQGGQPQHF; cdr3_nt: TGTGCCAGCAGAGAAGGACAGGGCGGCCAGCCCCAGCATTTT
v_call: TRBV10-3; d_call: .; j_call: TRBJ2-3; clone_size: .; cdr3_aa: CAISVGDTTDTQYF; cdr3_nt: TGTGCCATCAGTGTGGGGGATACCACAGATACGCAGTATTTT
v_call: TRBV27; d_call: .; j_call: TRBJ2-3; clone_size: .; cdr3_aa: CASSPWPSTDTQYF; cdr3_nt: TGTGCCAGCAGCCCCTGGCCCAGCACAGATACGCAGTATTTT
v_call: TRBV27; d_call: .; j_call: TRBJ2-1; clone_size: once; cdr3_aa: CASSLSARGQVGEQFF; cdr3_nt: TGTGCCAGCAGTTTATCCGCCAGGGGCCAGGTGGGTGAGCAGTTCTTC
v_call: TRBV14; d_call: TRBD2; j_call: TRBJ2-5; clone_size: .; cdr3_aa: CASSRLAGRETQYF; cdr3_nt: TGTGCCAGTAGCCGACTAGCGGGAAGAGAGACCCAGTACTTC
v_call: TRBV19; d_call: .; j_call: TRBJ2-1; clone_size: few; cdr3_aa: CASSNARSEQFF; cdr3_nt: TGTGCCAGTAGTAATGCTAGATCTGAGCAGTTCTTC
v_call: TRBV30; d_call: .; j_call: TRBJ2-7; clone_size: many; cdr3_aa: CAGTRSSYEQYF; cdr3_nt: TGTGCCGGGACACGGAGCTCCTACGAGCAGTACTTC
v_call: TRBV28; d_call: TRBD1; j_call: TRBJ1-5; clone_size: .; cdr3_aa: CASKTIRDRENGQPQHF; cdr3_nt: TGTGCCAGCAAAACCATCCGGGACAGGGAGAACGGTCAGCCCCAGCATTTT
v_call: TRBV10-1; d_call: TRBD1; j_call: TRBJ2-2; clone_size: once; cdr3_aa: CATSSGTGGAGELFF; cdr3_nt: TGCGCCACCTCCTCTGGGACAGGGGGCGCGGGGGAGCTGTTTTTT
v_call: TRBV11-3; d_call: TRBD1; j_call: TRBJ1-1; clone_size: .; cdr3_aa: CASSSIRQGETEAFF; cdr3_nt: TGTGCCAGCAGCTCAATCCGACAGGGGGAAACTGAAGCTTTCTTT
v_call: TRBV7-3; d_call: .; j_call: TRBJ2-2; clone_size: .; cdr3_aa: CASSEVGANGELFF; cdr3_nt: TGTGCCAGCAGCGAGGTGGGGGCGAACGGGGAGCTGTTTTTT
v_call: TRBV5-1; d_call: TRBD2; j_call: TRBJ2-1; clone_size: few; cdr3_aa: CASSLGGLAGQFSYNEQFF; cdr3_nt: TGCGCCAGCAGCTTGGGGGGACTAGCGGGCCAGTTCTCCTACAATGAGCAGTTCTTC
v_call: TRBV4-1; d_call: .; j_call: TRBJ2-1; clone_size: .; cdr3_aa: CASSQGWRGDNEQFF; cdr3_nt: TGCGCCAGCAGCCAAGGATGGCGGGGTGACAATGAGCAGTTCTTC
v_call: TRBV7-9; d_call: .; j_call: TRBJ2-3; clone_size: once; cdr3_aa: CASSLDTASTDTQYF; cdr3_nt: TGTGCCAGCAGCTTAGACACAGCTAGCACAGATACGCAGTATTTT
v_call: TRBV7-8; d_call: TRBD2; j_call: TRBJ2-7; clone_size: .; cdr3_aa: CASSLVTGGDYEQYF; cdr3_nt: TGTGCCAGCAGCTTAGTTACGGGAGGAGACTACGAGCAGTACTTC
v_call: TRBV11-2; d_call: TRBD2; j_call: TRBJ2-5; clone_size: .; cdr3_aa: CASSFSGRGETQYF; cdr3_nt: TGTGCCAGCAGCTTTAGCGGGAGGGGGGAGACCCAGTACTTC
v_call: TRBV27; d_call: .; j_call: TRBJ2-7; clone_size: .; cdr3_aa: CATTTTVAGSYEQYF; cdr3_nt: TGTGCCACCACGACAACGGTTGCAGGCTCCTACGAGCAGTACTTC
v_call: TRBV7-9; d_call: TRBD2; j_call: TRBJ2-1; clone_size: .; cdr3_aa: CASSLGLAEASYNEQFF; cdr3_nt: TGTGCCAGCAGCTTAGGACTAGCGGAAGCCTCCTACAATGAGCAGTTCTTC
v_call: TRBV19; d_call: .; j_call: TRBJ1-4; clone_size: few; cdr3_aa: CATLRGFGEKLFF; cdr3_nt: TGTGCCACCCTTCGCGGATTTGGGGAAAAACTGTTTTTT
v_call: TRBV28; d_call: .; j_call: TRBJ1-2; clone_size: .; cdr3_aa: CASSPRGFEYGYTF; cdr3_nt: TGTGCCAGCAGTCCCCGAGGGTTTGAGTATGGCTACACCTTC
v_call: TRBV5-1; d_call: .; j_call: TRBJ2-5; clone_size: .; cdr3_aa: CASSLLAGQEETQYF; cdr3_nt: TGCGCCAGCAGCTTGTTAGCGGGACAGGAAGAGACCCAGTACTTC
v_call: TRBV2; d_call: .; j_call: TRBJ2-3; clone_size: .; cdr3_aa: CASSGPGDPRSDTQYF; cdr3_nt: TGTGCCAGCAGTGGACCCGGGGACCCAAGGTCTGATACGCAGTATTTT
v_call: TRBV5-1; d_call: TRBD2; j_call: TRBJ2-7; clone_size: .; cdr3_aa: CASRASGSFHEQYF; cdr3_nt: TGCGCCAGCAGGGCTAGCGGGAGCTTCCACGAGCAGTACTTC
v_call: TRBV28; d_call: .; j_call: TRBJ1-5; clone_size: .; cdr3_aa: CASKERWASNQPQHF; cdr3_nt: TGTGCCAGCAAGGAGAGGTGGGCGAGCAATCAGCCCCAGCATTTT
v_call: TRBV6-5; d_call: TRBD2; j_call: TRBJ2-1; clone_size: few; cdr3_aa: CASSSLPSGSRNEQFF; cdr3_nt: TGTGCCAGCAGTTCCCTACCTAGCGGGAGTAGGAATGAGCAGTTCTTC
v_call: TRBV6-1; d_call: .; j_call: TRBJ1-2; clone_size: .; cdr3_aa: CASSPTGMEGYTF; cdr3_nt: TGTGCCAGCAGCCCCACAGGAATGGAAGGCTACACCTTC
v_call: TRBV19; d_call: .; j_call: TRBJ2-7; clone_size: .; cdr3_aa: CASSIMIGAYEQYF; cdr3_nt: TGTGCCAGTAGTATTATGATTGGGGCCTACGAGCAGTACTTC
v_call: TRBV28; d_call: .; j_call: TRBJ2-7; clone_size: .; cdr3_aa: CASSWTVMSSYEQYF; cdr3_nt: TGTGCCAGCAGCTGGACGGTCATGAGCTCCTACGAGCAGTACTTC